The subject of this entry is one T cell receptor (beta chain). The antigen is not known. The sample originates from a study of cytomegalovirus exposure and HLA in healthy donors. The study's findings and limits: Certain sequence variants were highly shared and formed a cluster, and this cluster was likely a sequencing artifact. As a later analysis revealed, most CMV-associated TCR beta chains appeared HLA-restricted.

This PCR relied on a set of 60 Vbeta primers and 13 Jbeta primers. Using immunoSEQ multiplex PCR, the repertoire was profiled, and TCRdb retains in-frame clones only, with some absent. The data contain some 71,000 clones, around 74% of them singletons. This CDR3 comprises 17 residues. The V segment lost 2 bases and the J segment 6 bases; nucleotides outside the gene matches: 10. From germline, CDR1 is MDHEN and CDR2 SYDVKM. Sequenced sample: PBMCs. This sequence originates from a woman in her twenties or thirties in good health and CMV-seropositive. The chain joins TRBV28 to TRBJ1-5; 10 bases are shared with TRBD1. The CDR3 loop reads CASSLPGQGLLSQPQHF. CDR3 sequence (DNA): TGTGCCAGCAGTTTACCGGGACAGGGGCTCCTTAGTCAGCCCCAGCATTTT.